Below are 17 T cell receptor beta chains sequenced from a single sample in a study of human T cells and chemical hapten exposure. Noted time point: patch test 3, about 24 weeks after DPC sensitization. The sample's treatment: therapeutic diphenylcyclopropenone sensitization with weekly scalp DPC. TCRdb called the RACE reads again in MiXCR, with one record for every CDR3 protein. The sample shows 210,000 or so distinct CDR3 sequences, under 30% of them seen only once. Sequencing used whole blood, obtained in connection with sensitization to the hapten diphenylcyclopropenone (DPC). The receptor set was obtained from a woman between 40 and 55 years old with alopecia areata. Some clones in this sample may be carry-over from other donors' samples.

Only a few counts were recorded for this clonotype. The chain couples TRBV28 to TRBJ1-2; possible D gene TRBD1, 6 bases. The V end was cut by 6 bases, the J end by 0 bases, with 14 bases between. This CDR3 is built from 15 residues. Germline CDR1 MDHEN, CDR2 SYDVKM. CDR3 nucleotide sequence: TGTGCCAGCAGCGACAGGACAGACTCTAACTATGGCTACACCTTC. Residues: CASSDRTDSNYGYTF.

This clonotype was detected only once. The chain is built from TRBV18 and TRBJ1-6; D not resolved. Germline assignment: CDR1 KGHSH and CDR2 LQKENI. Trimming shortened V by 6 bases and J by 8 bases, and 11 bases separated the two germline ends. This CDR3 is 13 amino acids long. CDR3 region: CASSDSVDSPLHF. Written as DNA, the CDR3 is TGTGCCAGCTCGGATTCGGTGGATTCACCCCTCCACTTT.

This clonotype was detected many times. V is TRBV10-3 and J is TRBJ1-2; D might be TRBD1 (5 bases). The CDR3 totals 15 residues. Germline assignment: CDR1 ENHRY and CDR2 SYGVKD. The ends were cut back, 2 bases at V and 2 bases at J, with 12 bases in the middle. DNA for the CDR3: TGTGCCATCAGTGAGGAGACAGCAAGGAACTATGGCTACACCTTC. Translating gives CAISEETARNYGYTF.

This clonotype was seen at least ten times. The chain employs TRBV20-1 and TRBJ1-6; D might be TRBD1 (6 bases). Deletions cut 7 bases from V and 17 bases from J, with 12 bases between. Germline CDR1 and CDR2: DFQATT and SNEGSKA (reference sequence). There are 9 residues in the CDR3. CDR3: CSVGGTFHF. CDR3 coding DNA: TGCAGTGTGGGTGGGACATTCCACTTT.

Only a few counts were recorded for this clonotype. The rearrangement uses TRBV4-3 and TRBJ2-5; possibly TRBD1 or TRBD2 for D (6 bases each). V gave up 2 bases and J gave up 5 bases, with 18 bases separating them. Germline V gives CDR1 LGHNA, CDR2 YSLEER. The CDR3 length is 16 residues. CDR3 nucleotide sequence: TGCGCCAGCAGCCAAAGTCTCGGGGGCTTGGGGGAGACCCAGTACTTC. This translates into CASSQSLGGLGETQYF.

The chain combines TRBV10-3 with TRBJ1-1; D unresolved. The germline V gene encodes CDR1 ENHRY and CDR2 SYGVKD. The CDR3 covers 13 residues. V was shortened by 6 bases and J by 4 bases, with 12 bases between the two germline ends. CDR3 nucleotide sequence: TGTGCCATCAGCGTTAAAGTGGGCACTGAAGCTTTCTTT. Translated: CAISVKVGTEAFF.

CDR3 DNA sequence: TGCAGCGTTGAACAAATGACAGGGATTGGCACTGAAGCTTTCTTT. Its protein is CSVEQMTGIGTEAFF. V and J are TRBV29-1 and TRBJ1-1; 7 bases are a match to TRBD1. V lost 2 bases and J lost 4; bases outside the gene matches: 10. This CDR3 has 15 amino acids. Germline V gives CDR1 SQVTM, CDR2 ANQGSEA. Looking up the rest from reference TRBV29-1 and TRBJ1-1 gives the full variable domain: SAVISQKPSRDICQRGTSLTIQCQVDSQVTMMFWYRQQPGQSLTLIATANQGSEATYESGFVIDKFPISRPNLTFSTLTVSNMSPEDSSIYLCSVEQMTGIGTEAFFGQGTRLTVV.

The V gene is TRBV20-1, the J gene TRBJ1-2; 9 bases fit TRBD1. The CDR3 contains 15 residues. J gave up 7 bases and V 1 base, and 10 bases lay outside the gene matches. The germline gives CDR1 DFQATT, CDR2 SNEGSKA (reference sequence). The chain's CDR3 is CSARVAEQGASGYTF. Here the CDR3 DNA reads TGCAGTGCTAGAGTTGCGGAACAGGGGGCCTCTGGCTACACCTTC.

The J gene is TRBJ1-1, the V gene TRBV20-1; a possible D gene is TRBD1 (6 bases). The CDR3 loop spans 13 amino acids. The germline CDR1 and CDR2 sequences are DFQATT and SNEGSKA (reference sequence). The V gene lost 3 bases and the J gene lost 4 bases, with 12 bases spanning the gap. In nucleotides, the CDR3 is TGCAGTGCTAGGCGGGACACACGCACTGAAGCTTTCTTT. Its translation is CSARRDTRTEAFF.

The chain employs TRBV25-1 and TRBJ2-7; TRBD1 agrees at 7 bases. The CDR3 consists of 14 residues. The germline gives CDR1 MGHDK, CDR2 SYGVNS. V shed 2 bases, J shed 2 bases, and the junction held 3 bases outside the gene matches. The CDR3 coding sequence is TGTGCCAGCAGTGAAGGGACAGCTCCCTACGAGCAGTACTTC. Amino acids: CASSEGTAPYEQYF.

J is TRBJ2-2 and V is TRBV27; D is possibly TRBD2 (6 bases). Germline V gives CDR1 MNHEY, CDR2 SMNVEV (reference sequence). V shed 2 bases and J shed 4 bases, with 11 bases lying between them. The CDR3 has 15 amino acids. The CDR3 DNA reads as TGTGCCAGCAGTTTACCGGGAGAGGGCACCGGGGAGCTGTTTTTT. This sequence encodes CASSLPGEGTGELFF.

Details on this clonotype: The junction departs from the called germline gene at one end, perhaps through a read error. V is TRBV20-1 and J is TRBJ2-4; no definite D call. The CDR3 is made up of 13 amino acids. Germline lookup yields CDR1 DFQATT and CDR2 SNEGSKA (reference sequence). The CDR3 loop reads CSASTPTKNIRYF. The CDR3 DNA is TGCAGTGCTAGTACCCCTACCAAAAACATTCGGTACTTC.

This clonotype was recorded a few times. The chain is built from TRBV7-9 and TRBJ2-7; weak D call: TRBD1 (6 bases). Germline V CDR1 and CDR2: SEHNR, FQNEAQ (reference sequence). This CDR3 region has 15 residues. Trimming stripped 4 bases from V and 2 bases from J, with 15 bases between. The CDR3 loop reads CASSSGTRPTYEQYF. In nucleotides, the CDR3 is TGTGCCAGCAGCTCTGGGACAAGACCAACCTACGAGCAGTACTTC.

V gene TRBV3-1 combines with J gene TRBJ2-5; 8 bases map to TRBD2. Germline lookup yields CDR1 LGHDT and CDR2 YNNKEL (reference sequence). Losses at the gene ends were 1 base for V and 4 bases for J; bases not matched to a gene: 5. This CDR3 has 15 residues. In DNA form, the CDR3 reads TGTGCCAGCAGCCAAGTAGCGGGGACCCTAGAGACCCAGTACTTC. The encoded protein is CASSQVAGTLETQYF.

This clonotype was observed a few times. The rearrangement joins TRBV6-2 or TRBV6-3 to TRBJ2-1, with D possibly matching TRBD2 (6 bases). The CDR3 loop spans 14 amino acids. Germline V gene sequence: CDR1 MNHEY, CDR2 SVGEGT. The V gene lost 4 bases and the J gene lost 7 bases, with 14 bases spanning the gap. The CDR3 DNA follows: TGTGCCAGCAGTTTGGGATTAGGGAGGAATGAGCAGTTCTTC. Encoded protein: CASSLGLGRNEQFF.

V gene TRBV7-6 combines with J gene TRBJ2-1, with D possibly being TRBD2 (5 bases). Germline-derived CDR1 and CDR2 are SGHVS and FNYEAQ. The CDR3 spans 15 residues. V gave up 2 bases and J gave up 5 bases, with 13 bases separating them. CDR3 bases: TGTGCCAGCAGCTTAACGGCTACGGGGAACAATGAGCAGTTCTTC. This translates into CASSLTATGNNEQFF.

This clonotype was picked up a small number of times. The J gene is TRBJ2-5, the V gene TRBV7-2, with TRBD2 identical over 9 bases. There are 17 residues in the CDR3. The ends lost 5 bases at V and 1 base at J; junction bases unmatched: 11. Per the germline V gene, CDR1 is SGHTA and CDR2 is FQGNSA. CDR3 protein: CASSPLAGAGAQETQYF. For the CDR3, the DNA is TGTGCCAGCAGCCCCTTAGCGGGAGCTGGGGCCCAAGAGACCCAGTACTTC.